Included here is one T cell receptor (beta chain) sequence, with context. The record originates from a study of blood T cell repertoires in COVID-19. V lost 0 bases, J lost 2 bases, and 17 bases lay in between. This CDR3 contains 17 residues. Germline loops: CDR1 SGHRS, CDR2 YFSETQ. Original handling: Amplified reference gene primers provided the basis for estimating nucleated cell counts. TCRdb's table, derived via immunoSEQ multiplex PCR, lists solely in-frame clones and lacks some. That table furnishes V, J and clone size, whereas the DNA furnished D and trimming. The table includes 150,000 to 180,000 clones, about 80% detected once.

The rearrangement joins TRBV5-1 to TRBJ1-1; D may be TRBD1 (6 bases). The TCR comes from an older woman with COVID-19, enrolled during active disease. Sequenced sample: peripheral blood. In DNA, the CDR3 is TGCGCCAGCAGCTTGGTTGGCCTAGGGGGGGTTAACACTGAAGCTTTCTTT. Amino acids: CASSLVGLGGVNTEAFF. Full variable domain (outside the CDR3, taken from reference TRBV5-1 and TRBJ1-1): KAGVTQTPRYLIKTRGQQVTLSCSPISGHRSVSWYQQTPGQGLQFLFEYFSETQRNKGNFPGRFSGRQFSNSRSEMNVSTLELGDSALYLCASSLVGLGGVNTEAFFGQGTRLTVV.